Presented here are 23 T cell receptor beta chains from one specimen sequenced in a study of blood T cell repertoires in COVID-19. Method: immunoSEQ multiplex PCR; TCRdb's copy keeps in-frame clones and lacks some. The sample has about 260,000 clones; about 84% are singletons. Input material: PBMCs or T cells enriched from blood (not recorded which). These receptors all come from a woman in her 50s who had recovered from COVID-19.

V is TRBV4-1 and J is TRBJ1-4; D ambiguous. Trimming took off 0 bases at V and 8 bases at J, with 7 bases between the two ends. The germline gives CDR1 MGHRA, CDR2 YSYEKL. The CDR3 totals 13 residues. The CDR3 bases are TGCGCCAGCAGCCAAGAGGGAGACGAAAAACTGTTTTTT. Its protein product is CASSQEGDEKLFF.

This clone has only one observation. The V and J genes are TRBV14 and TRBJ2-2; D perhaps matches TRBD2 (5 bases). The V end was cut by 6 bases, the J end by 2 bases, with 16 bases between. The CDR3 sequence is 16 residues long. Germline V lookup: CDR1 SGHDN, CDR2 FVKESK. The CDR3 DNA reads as TGTGCCAGCAGTTTCATTAGGGAGTTCAACACCGGGGAGCTGTTTTTT. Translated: CASSFIREFNTGELFF.

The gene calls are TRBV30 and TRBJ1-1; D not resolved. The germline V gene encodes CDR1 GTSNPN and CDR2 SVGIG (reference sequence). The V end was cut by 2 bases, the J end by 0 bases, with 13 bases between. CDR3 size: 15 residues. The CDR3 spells CAWSNRGILNTEAFF. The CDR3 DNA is TGTGCCTGGAGTAATCGGGGAATCCTGAACACTGAAGCTTTCTTT.

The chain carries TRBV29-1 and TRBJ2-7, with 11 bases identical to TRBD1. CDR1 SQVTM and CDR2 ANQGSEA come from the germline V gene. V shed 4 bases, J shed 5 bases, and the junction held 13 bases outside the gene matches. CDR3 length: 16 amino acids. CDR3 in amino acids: CSVAKTGEDRGHEQYF. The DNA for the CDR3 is TGCAGCGTTGCAAAAACGGGGGAGGACAGGGGGCACGAGCAGTACTTC.

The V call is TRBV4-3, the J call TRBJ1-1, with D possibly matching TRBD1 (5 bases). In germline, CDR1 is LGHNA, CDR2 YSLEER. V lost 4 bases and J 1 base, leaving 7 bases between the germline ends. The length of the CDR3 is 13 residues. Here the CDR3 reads CASSLTGNTEAFF. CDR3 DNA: TGCGCCAGCAGCCTTACAGGGAACACTGAAGCTTTCTTT.

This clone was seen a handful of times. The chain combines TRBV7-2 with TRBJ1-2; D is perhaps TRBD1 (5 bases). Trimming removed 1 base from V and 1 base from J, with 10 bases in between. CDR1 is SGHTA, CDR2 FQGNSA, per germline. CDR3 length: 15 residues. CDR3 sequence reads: CASSLGRGVNYGYTF. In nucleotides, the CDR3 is TGTGCCAGCAGCTTAGGGAGGGGAGTTAACTATGGCTACACCTTC.

The CDR3 nucleotides read TGCGCCAGCAGCTTGGGGGACTCCCAAGAGACCCAGTACTTC. It translates to CASSLGDSQETQYF. The chain carries TRBV5-1 and TRBJ2-5; D possibly corresponds to TRBD2 (6 bases). The CDR3 consists of 14 residues. CDR1 and CDR2 from the germline V gene are SGHRS and YFSETQ. Deletions cut 0 bases from V and 1 base from J, with 7 bases between.

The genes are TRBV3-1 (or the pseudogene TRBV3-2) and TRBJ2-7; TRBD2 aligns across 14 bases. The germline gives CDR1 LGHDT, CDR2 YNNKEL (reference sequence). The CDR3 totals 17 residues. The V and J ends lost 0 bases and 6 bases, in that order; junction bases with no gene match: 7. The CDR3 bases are TGTGCCAGCAGCCAAGATTGGGGACTAGCGGGAGAAGCCGAGCAGTACTTC. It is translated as CASSQDWGLAGEAEQYF.

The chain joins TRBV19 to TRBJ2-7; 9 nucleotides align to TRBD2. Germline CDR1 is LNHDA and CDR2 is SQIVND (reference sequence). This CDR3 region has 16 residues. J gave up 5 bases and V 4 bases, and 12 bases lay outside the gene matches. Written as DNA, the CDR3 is TGTGCCAGTAGTACACCCCGCCGGGTAGCGGGAGACGAGCAGTACTTC. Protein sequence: CASSTPRRVAGDEQYF.

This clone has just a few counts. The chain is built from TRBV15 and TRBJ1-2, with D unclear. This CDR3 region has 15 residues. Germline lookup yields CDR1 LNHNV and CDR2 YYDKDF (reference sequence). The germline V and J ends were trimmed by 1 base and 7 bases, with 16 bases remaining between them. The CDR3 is CATSRVPRREGGYTF. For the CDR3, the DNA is TGTGCCACCAGCAGAGTACCTCGGCGGGAGGGTGGCTACACCTTC.

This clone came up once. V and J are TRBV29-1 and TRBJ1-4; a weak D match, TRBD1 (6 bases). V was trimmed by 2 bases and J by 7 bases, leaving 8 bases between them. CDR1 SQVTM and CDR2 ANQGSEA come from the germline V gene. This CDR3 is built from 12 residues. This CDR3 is CSVELQGEKLFF. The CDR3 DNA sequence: TGCAGCGTTGAATTACAGGGTGAAAAACTGTTTTTT.

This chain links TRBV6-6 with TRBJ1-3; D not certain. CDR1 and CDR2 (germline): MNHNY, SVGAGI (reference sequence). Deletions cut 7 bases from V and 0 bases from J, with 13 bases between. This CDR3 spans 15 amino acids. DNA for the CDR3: TGTGCCAGCATAAACTCACCGCGCTCTGGAAACACCATATATTTT. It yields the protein CASINSPRSGNTIYF.

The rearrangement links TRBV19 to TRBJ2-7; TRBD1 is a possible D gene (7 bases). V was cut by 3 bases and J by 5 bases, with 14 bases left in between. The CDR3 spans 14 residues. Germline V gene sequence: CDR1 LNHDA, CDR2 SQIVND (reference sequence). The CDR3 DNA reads TGTGCCAGTAGTATGCAGGGGGGTATCGACGAGCAGTACTTC. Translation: CASSMQGGIDEQYF.

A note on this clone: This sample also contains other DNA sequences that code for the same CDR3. CDR3 nucleotides: TGTGCCAGCAGCCGGGGACAGGGGTATGGCTACACCTTC. Translation gives CASSRGQGYGYTF. The gene calls are TRBV3-1 (or the pseudogene TRBV3-2) and TRBJ1-2, with 10 nucleotides matching TRBD1. After removal of 4 bases from V and 5 bases from J, the junction contained 1 base not matched to a gene. Germline V gives CDR1 LGHDT, CDR2 YNNKEL (reference sequence). This CDR3 contains 13 residues.

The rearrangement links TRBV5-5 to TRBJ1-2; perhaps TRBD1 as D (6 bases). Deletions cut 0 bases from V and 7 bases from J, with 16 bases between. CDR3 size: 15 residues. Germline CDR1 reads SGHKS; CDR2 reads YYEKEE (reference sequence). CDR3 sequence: CASSLEGVRGGGYTF. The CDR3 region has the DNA TGTGCCAGCAGCTTGGAGGGGGTCAGGGGTGGTGGCTACACCTTC. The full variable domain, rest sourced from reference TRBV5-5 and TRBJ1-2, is DAGVTQSPTHLIKTRGQQVTLRCSPISGHKSVSWYQQVLGQGPQFIFQYYEKEERGRGNFPDRFSARQFPNYSSELNVNALLLGDSALYLCASSLEGVRGGGYTFGSGTRLTVV.

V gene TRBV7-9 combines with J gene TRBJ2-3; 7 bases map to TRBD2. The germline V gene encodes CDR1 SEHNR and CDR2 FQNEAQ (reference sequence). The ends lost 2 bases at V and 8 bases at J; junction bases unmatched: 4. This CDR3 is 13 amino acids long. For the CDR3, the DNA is TGTGCCAGCAGCTTACAAGCGGGGACTACGCAGTATTTT. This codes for CASSLQAGTTQYF. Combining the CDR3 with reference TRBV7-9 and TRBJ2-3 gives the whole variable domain DTGVSQNPRHKITKRGQNVTFRCDPISEHNRLYWYRQTLGQGPEFLTYFQNEAQLEKSRLLSDRFSAERPKGSFSTLEIQRTEQGDSAMYLCASSLQAGTTQYFGPGTRLTVL.

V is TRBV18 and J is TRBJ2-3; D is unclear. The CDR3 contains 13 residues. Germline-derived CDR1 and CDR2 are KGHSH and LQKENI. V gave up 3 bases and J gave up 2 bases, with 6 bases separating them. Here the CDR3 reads CASSPTITDTQYF. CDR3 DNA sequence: TGTGCCAGCTCACCTACAATCACAGATACGCAGTATTTT.

CDR3 sequence: CASSQDIVRTDPYEQYF. In DNA form, the CDR3 reads TGTGCCAGCAGCCAAGATATCGTGCGAACAGACCCCTACGAGCAGTACTTC. The J gene is TRBJ2-7, the V gene TRBV4-2; D gene unclear. The CDR3 consists of 17 residues. Per germline, CDR1 LGHNA and CDR2 YNFKEQ. V was cut by 0 bases and J by 2 bases, with 17 bases left in between.

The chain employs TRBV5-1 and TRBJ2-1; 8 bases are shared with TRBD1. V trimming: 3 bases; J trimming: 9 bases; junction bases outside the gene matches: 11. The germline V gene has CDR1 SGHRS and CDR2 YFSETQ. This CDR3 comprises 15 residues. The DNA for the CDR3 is TGCGCCAGCAGCTCAACCTCGCAGGGGGCTGGTGAGCAGTTCTTC. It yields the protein CASSSTSQGAGEQFF.

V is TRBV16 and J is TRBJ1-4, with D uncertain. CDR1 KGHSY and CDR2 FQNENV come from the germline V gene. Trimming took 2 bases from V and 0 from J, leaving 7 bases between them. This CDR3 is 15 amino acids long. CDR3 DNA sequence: TGTGCCAGCAGCCAACAACGGGCAACTAATGAAAAACTGTTTTTT. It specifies CASSQQRATNEKLFF. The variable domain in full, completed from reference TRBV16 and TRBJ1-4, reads GEEVAQTPKHLVRGEGQKAKLYCAPIKGHSYVFWYQQVLKNEFKFLISFQNENVFDETGMPKERFSAKCLPNSPCSLEIQATKLEDSAVYFCASSQQRATNEKLFFGSGTQLSVL.

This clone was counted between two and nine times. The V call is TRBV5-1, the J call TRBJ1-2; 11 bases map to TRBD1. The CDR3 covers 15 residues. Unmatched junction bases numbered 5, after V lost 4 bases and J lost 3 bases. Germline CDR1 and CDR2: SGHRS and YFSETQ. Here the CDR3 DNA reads TGCGCCAGCAGCCGAAGGACAGGGGGCGACTATGGCTACACCTTC. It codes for CASSRRTGGDYGYTF.

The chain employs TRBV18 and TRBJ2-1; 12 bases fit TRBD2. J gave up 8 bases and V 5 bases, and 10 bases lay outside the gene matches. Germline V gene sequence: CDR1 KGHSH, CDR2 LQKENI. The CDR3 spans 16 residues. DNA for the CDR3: TGTGCCAGCTCATCCGTCCTAGCGGGAGGGCCGGATGAGCAGTTCTTC. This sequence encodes CASSSVLAGGPDEQFF.

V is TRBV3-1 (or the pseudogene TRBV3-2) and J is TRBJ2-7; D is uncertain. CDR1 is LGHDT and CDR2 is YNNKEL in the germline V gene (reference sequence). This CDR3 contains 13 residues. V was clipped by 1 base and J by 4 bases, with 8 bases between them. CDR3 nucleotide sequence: TGTGCCAGCAGCCAAGCTGGAGAGTACGAGCAGTACTTC. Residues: CASSQAGEYEQYF.